These 19 T cell receptor beta chains came from one sample sequenced in a study of blood T cell repertoires in COVID-19. Data came from immunoSEQ multiplex PCR; TCRdb stores just in-frame clones and leaves some out. The repertoire holds about 340,000 clones, with about 88% as singletons. Specimen: peripheral blood. These receptors were taken from a woman aged 55 to 70 with COVID-19, enrolled during active disease.

The chain is built from TRBV7-3 and TRBJ2-5; TRBD2 agrees at 10 bases. The CDR3 totals 15 residues. J was trimmed by 6 bases and V by 3 bases; bases with no gene match: 7. Germline assignment: CDR1 SGHTA and CDR2 FQGTGA. As DNA, the CDR3 is TGTGCCAGCAGCTTGAGCGGGGGGGCCATACAGACCCAGTACTTC. It specifies CASSLSGGAIQTQYF.

This chain uses TRBV27 with TRBJ2-5; weak D call: TRBD2 (6 bases). Germline values: CDR1 MNHEY, CDR2 SMNVEV (reference sequence). CDR3 length: 14 residues. V lost 5 bases to trimming and J lost 7 bases, with 17 bases between them. This CDR3 is CASSPVAVLATQYF. CDR3 coding DNA: TGTGCCAGCAGTCCCGTAGCGGTCCTGGCGACCCAGTACTTC.

This chain connects TRBV19 to TRBJ2-1; D is perhaps TRBD2 (7 bases). V lost 1 base to trimming and J lost 4 bases, with 14 bases between them. CDR1 LNHDA and CDR2 SQIVND come from the germline V gene (reference sequence). There are 16 residues in the CDR3. In nucleotides, the CDR3 is TGTGCCAGTAGTATAGGACGGGGGGCGAAGTACAATGAGCAGTTCTTC. This gives the protein CASSIGRGAKYNEQFF.

The chain employs TRBV11-2 and TRBJ2-7; TRBD1 agrees at 8 bases. The junction had 11 bases not matched to a gene; V was cut back by 6 bases and J by 4 bases. CDR1 SGHAT and CDR2 FQNNGV come from the germline V gene. The CDR3 runs 15 residues. CDR3 region: CASRHNRGNIYEQYF. The CDR3 coding sequence is TGTGCCAGCAGGCACAACAGGGGGAATATTTACGAGCAGTACTTC.

The rearrangement joins TRBV29-1 to TRBJ1-4; the D gene is possibly TRBD1 (6 bases). This CDR3 region has 14 residues. V was cut by 7 bases and J by 8 bases, with 20 bases left in between. Germline lookup yields CDR1 SQVTM and CDR2 ANQGSEA. The CDR3 protein is CSGREGGTGEKLFF. The CDR3 DNA reads TGCAGCGGTAGGGAGGGAGGAACAGGGGAAAAACTGTTTTTT.

The chain combines TRBV27 with TRBJ2-3, with D possibly being TRBD2 (7 bases). The CDR3 covers 16 residues. The germline V gene encodes CDR1 MNHEY and CDR2 SMNVEV (reference sequence). V dropped 6 bases and J dropped 5 bases, with 21 bases sitting between them. CDR3 region: CASSWGGQTFGDTQYF. The DNA for the CDR3 is TGTGCCAGCAGCTGGGGGGGGCAGACTTTCGGAGATACGCAGTATTTT.

The count of this clone is one. The chain is built from TRBV6-1 and TRBJ1-2; D gene uncertain. V was cut by 2 bases and J by 8 bases, with 15 bases left in between. CDR3 length: 14 amino acids. Germline CDR1 MNHNS, CDR2 SASEGT. CDR3 in amino acids: CASSESNSPGGYTF. The CDR3 region has the DNA TGTGCCAGCAGTGAATCTAACAGCCCGGGAGGCTACACCTTC.

This sequence joins TRBV9 and TRBJ1-5; 8 bases line up with TRBD1. CDR1 and CDR2 from the germline V gene are SGDLS and YYNGEE. V shed 3 bases and J 6 bases; nucleotides not matched to a gene: 8. CDR3 size: 15 residues. CDR3: CASSASGQGFQPQHF. The CDR3 DNA follows: TGTGCCAGCAGCGCCTCCGGACAGGGTTTTCAGCCCCAGCATTTT.

The chain carries TRBV7-2 and TRBJ2-7; 10 bases align to TRBD1. The length of the CDR3 is 14 residues. The V gene end was trimmed by 3 bases and the J gene end by 6 bases; junction bases not matched to a gene: 5. Germline V gene sequence: CDR1 SGHTA, CDR2 FQGNSA. CDR3 nucleotide sequence: TGTGCCAGCAGCTTCCGGACAGGGGGTACCGAGCAGTACTTC. This sequence encodes CASSFRTGGTEQYF.

The V gene is TRBV19, the J gene TRBJ1-2, with 7 nucleotides matching TRBD1. Losses at the gene ends were 3 bases for V and 7 bases for J; bases not matched to a gene: 11. Germline V CDR1 and CDR2: LNHDA, SQIVND (reference sequence). The CDR3 totals 15 residues. The CDR3 spells CASSIPDRRVGGYTF. The CDR3 region has the DNA TGTGCCAGTAGTATCCCGGACAGGCGGGTCGGTGGCTACACCTTC.

CDR3 residues: CASSLGSSGANYGYTF. For the CDR3, the DNA is TGTGCCAGCAGCTTAGGGTCCTCGGGAGCGAACTATGGCTACACCTTC. The chain links TRBV7-9 to TRBJ1-2, with D unresolved. Per germline, CDR1 SEHNR and CDR2 FQNEAQ (reference sequence). The CDR3 is 16 amino acids. V shed 1 base and J shed 2 bases, with 14 bases lying between them.

This clone was picked up a small number of times. The chain carries TRBV5-6 and TRBJ1-2, with D possibly being TRBD1 (5 bases). Germline CDR1 reads SGHDT; CDR2 reads YYEEEE. The V end lost 3 bases, the J end lost 8 bases, and 17 bases lay between the germline ends. The CDR3 runs 14 residues. CDR3: CASSSYQGSRGYTF. CDR3 coding DNA: TGTGCCAGCAGCTCATATCAGGGATCGCGCGGCTACACCTTC.

The chain is built from TRBV7-3 and TRBJ1-4; the D gene is possibly TRBD1 (5 bases). V dropped 0 bases and J dropped 8 bases, with 13 bases sitting between them. The CDR3 is 15 residues long. Germline values: CDR1 SGHTA, CDR2 FQGTGA. The CDR3 loop is CASSLTGGNQEKLFF. CDR3 DNA: TGTGCCAGCAGCTTAACCGGGGGGAATCAGGAAAAACTGTTTTTT.

The chain uses TRBV4-3 and TRBJ1-6, with D possibly TRBD1 on 5 matching bases. With 2 bases removed from V and 6 bases from J, the gap between germline ends came to 8 bases. The germline V gene encodes CDR1 LGHNA and CDR2 YSLEER. This CDR3 comprises 14 residues. CDR3 bases: TGCGCCAGCAGCCAAAGGGGATCTAATTCACCCCTCCACTTT. It codes for CASSQRGSNSPLHF.

This clone is a singleton in its sample. This chain joins TRBV30 and TRBJ1-2; 9 bases fit TRBD1. Germline assignment: CDR1 GTSNPN and CDR2 SVGIG (reference sequence). This CDR3 region has 13 residues. The V and J ends lost 4 bases and 4 bases, in that order; junction bases with no gene match: 4. CDR3 DNA sequence: TGTGCCTGGAAGGGACAGGGAACCTATGGCTACACCTTC. This encodes CAWKGQGTYGYTF.

V gene TRBV5-6 combines with J gene TRBJ1-2, with 8 bases lining up with TRBD1. This CDR3 has 14 residues. Germline-derived CDR1 and CDR2 are SGHDT and YYEEEE. The J segment lost 2 bases and the V segment lost 5 bases, leaving 5 bases of the junction unmatched. The CDR3 reads CASRVTGVNYGYTF. CDR3 in DNA: TGTGCCAGCAGGGTGACAGGGGTGAACTATGGCTACACCTTC.

The rearrangement links TRBV11-2 to TRBJ2-7, with TRBD2 identical over 10 bases. With 7 bases clipped from V and 0 bases from J, the junction kept 18 bases outside the gene matches. Germline loops: CDR1 SGHAT, CDR2 FQNNGV. This CDR3 is 19 amino acids long. CDR3 sequence reads: CASTSPRGSGGSSSYEQYF. The CDR3, as DNA: TGTGCCAGCACCTCCCCTCGGGGTAGCGGGGGGTCTAGCTCCTACGAGCAGTACTTC.

The V and J genes are TRBV6-5 and TRBJ1-2; the D gene is possibly TRBD1 (5 bases). V was clipped by 8 bases and J by 1 base, with 8 bases between them. The CDR3 spans 12 residues. CDR1 and CDR2 from the germline V gene are MNHEY and SVGAGI. CDR3 sequence: CASLDNNYGYTF. The DNA for the CDR3 is TGTGCCAGCTTGGACAATAACTATGGCTACACCTTC.

The chain joins TRBV7-2 to TRBJ2-1, with D perhaps TRBD2 (6 bases). The V end was cut by 2 bases, the J end by 0 bases, with 17 bases between. The CDR3 extends over 18 amino acids. Germline V lookup: CDR1 SGHTA, CDR2 FQGNSA. CDR3 nucleotides: TGTGCCAGCAGCTTAACCCCCGTTGGGGGGAGCTCCTACAATGAGCAGTTCTTC. Translating it yields CASSLTPVGGSSYNEQFF.